The 22 T cell receptor beta chains in this list originate from one sample, sequenced in a study of blood T cells in healthy people across ages. The second PCR ran roughly 6 to 11 cycles with a sample-barcoded 5' primer and J-beta primers. TCRdb re-analysed the 5' RACE reads in MiXCR, keeping a single row per CDR3 protein. Of some 640,000 distinct CDR3 sequences in the sample, approximately 30% were seen once. Sequences were obtained from blood. The receptors originated from a woman of 80 years or more in good health.

This clonotype was recorded at least ten times. The chain links TRBV20-1 to TRBJ1-1; D unclear. The CDR3 is made up of 12 amino acids. The V gene lost 3 bases and the J gene lost 4 bases, with 9 bases spanning the gap. Germline CDR1 DFQATT, CDR2 SNEGSKA (reference sequence). CDR3 in amino acids: CSARFSFTEAFF. The CDR3 DNA reads TGCAGTGCTAGGTTTTCGTTCACTGAAGCTTTCTTT.

This clonotype was recorded at least ten times. The V and J genes are TRBV7-9 and TRBJ2-3; perhaps D is TRBD1 or TRBD2 (5 bases each). This CDR3 has 15 residues. The germline V gene encodes CDR1 SEHNR and CDR2 FQNEAQ (reference sequence). Deletions cut 3 bases from V and 5 bases from J, with 15 bases between. CDR3 sequence reads: CASSLPGRLGDTQYF. For the CDR3, the DNA is TGTGCCAGCAGCTTGCCGGGACGCCTCGGAGATACGCAGTATTTT.

This chain uses TRBV5-1 with TRBJ1-1, with D hard to call. Trimming pared 0 bases from V and 2 bases from J, leaving 8 bases between. Germline values: CDR1 SGHRS, CDR2 YFSETQ. This CDR3 is 14 amino acids long. The CDR3 loop is CASSLGTINTEAFF. DNA of the CDR3: TGCGCCAGCAGCTTGGGTACGATAAACACTGAAGCTTTCTTT.

This clonotype was seen ten or more times. The chain employs TRBV5-8 and TRBJ2-5; 11 positions agree with TRBD1. The CDR3 has 16 amino acids. Germline-derived CDR1 and CDR2 are SGHTS and YDEGEE. J lost 1 base, V lost 4 bases, and 6 bases had no gene match. For the CDR3, the DNA is TGTGCCAGCAGCATGGGACAGGGGGTAGGCCAAGAGACCCAGTACTTC. It yields the protein CASSMGQGVGQETQYF.

The chain carries TRBV19 and TRBJ2-6, with 8 bases that match TRBD1. Per the germline V gene, CDR1 is LNHDA and CDR2 is SQIVND (reference sequence). The junction had 9 bases not matched to a gene; V was cut back by 2 bases and J by 0 bases. There are 19 residues in the CDR3. CDR3 amino acids: CASSIIGGTGSSGANVLTF. CDR3 nucleotide sequence: TGTGCCAGTAGTATAATTGGCGGGACAGGAAGCTCTGGGGCCAACGTCCTGACTTTC.

This clonotype appeared many times. The genes are TRBV7-9 and TRBJ2-7; D unclear. Looked up from germline, CDR1 is SEHNR and CDR2 is FQNEAQ (reference sequence). The CDR3 loop spans 12 amino acids. The V end was cut by 6 bases, the J end by 1 base, with 7 bases between. The CDR3 spells CASSQSSYEQYF. Written as DNA, the CDR3 is TGTGCCAGCAGTCAATCGTCCTACGAGCAGTACTTC.

The rearrangement joins TRBV24-1 to TRBJ1-1; D perhaps matches TRBD1 (6 bases). The V gene's germline CDR1 is KGHDR and CDR2 SFDVKD. CDR3 length: 13 amino acids. Trimming cost V 4 bases and J 4 bases, with 9 bases left between them. CDR3: CATSDARGTEAFF. DNA for the CDR3: TGTGCCACCAGTGACGCCAGGGGCACTGAAGCTTTCTTT.

Concerning this clonotype itself: A much larger clone differs by one base, so this may be a read error. This sequence joins TRBV7-9 and TRBJ2-3, with 9 bases lining up with TRBD2. The CDR3 totals 14 residues. In germline, CDR1 is SEHNR, CDR2 FQNEAQ (reference sequence). The CDR3 DNA reads TGTGCCAGCAGCTCTAGCGGGGCCACAGATACGCGGTATTTT. This translates into CASSSSGATDTRYF.

Notes on this clonotype: This sequence may be a read error, since a much larger clone differs from it by one base. The V and J genes are TRBV9 and TRBJ2-7; D gene unclear. In germline, CDR1 is SGDLS, CDR2 YYNGEE. The CDR3 loop spans 15 amino acids. V lost 2 bases and J lost 7, with 19 bases in between. Here the CDR3 DNA reads TGTGCCAGCAGCGTCATGGGTTTGGTACACAATGAGCAGTACTTC. It translates to CASSVMGLVHNEQYF.

Many counts were recorded for this clonotype. The chain couples TRBV5-1 to TRBJ2-5, with 7 bases identical to TRBD2. V lost 3 bases and J lost 4; bases outside the gene matches: 9. The CDR3 length is 15 residues. The germline V gene encodes CDR1 SGHRS and CDR2 YFSETQ. The CDR3 coding sequence is TGCGCCAGCAGCTCCGACGGCGGGGGAGGAGAGACCCAGTACTTC. The encoded protein is CASSSDGGGGETQYF. Variable domain in full (rest from reference TRBV5-1 and TRBJ2-5): KAGVTQTPRYLIKTRGQQVTLSCSPISGHRSVSWYQQTPGQGLQFLFEYFSETQRNKGNFPGRFSGRQFSNSRSEMNVSTLELGDSALYLCASSSDGGGGETQYFGPGTRLLVL.

This clonotype has ten or more counts. The chain joins TRBV7-9 to TRBJ2-5, with D maybe TRBD2 (5 bases). There are 14 residues in the CDR3. The V end lost 4 bases, the J end lost 1 base, and 10 bases lay between the germline ends. The germline V gene has CDR1 SEHNR and CDR2 FQNEAQ (reference sequence). DNA of the CDR3: TGTGCCAGCAGCTCAACGGGGAGCCAAGAGACCCAGTACTTC. Protein product: CASSSTGSQETQYF.

This clonotype has just a few counts. The J gene is TRBJ1-5, the V gene TRBV28; D not resolved. Germline V gene sequence: CDR1 MDHEN, CDR2 SYDVKM. This CDR3 region has 13 residues. The ends were cut back, 6 bases at V and 7 bases at J, with 13 bases in the middle. This CDR3 reads CASSLGGVQPQHF. In DNA form, the CDR3 reads TGTGCCAGCAGCCTCGGAGGTGTCCAGCCCCAGCATTTT. Drawing the rest from reference TRBV28 and TRBJ1-5, the complete variable domain is DVKVTQSSRYLVKRTGEKVFLECVQDMDHENMFWYRQDPGLGLRLIYFSYDVKMKEKGDIPEGYSVSREKKERFSLILESASTNQTSMYLCASSLGGVQPQHFGDGTRLSIL.

This clonotype was detected many times. CDR3 DNA sequence: TGTGCCAGCAGTTTAACTCCAGGGCCCTACGAGCAGTACTTC. Amino acid sequence: CASSLTPGPYEQYF. This chain links TRBV27 with TRBJ2-7, with a tentative D call TRBD1 (5 bases). From germline, CDR1 is MNHEY and CDR2 SMNVEV (reference sequence). The CDR3 is made up of 14 amino acids. V lost 2 bases and J lost 2, with 10 bases in between.

This clonotype was seen repeatedly, ten times or more. One base away lies a much larger clone, so this may be a sequencing read error. The chain is built from TRBV5-5 and TRBJ2-2; either TRBD1 or TRBD2 may fit D (5 bases each). The CDR3 totals 14 residues. Germline V gene data show CDR1 as SGHKS and CDR2 as YYEKEE (reference sequence). The CDR3 DNA sequence: TGTGCCAGCCTGCGCAGGGCCAACACCGGGGAGCGGTTTTTT. It translates to CASLRRANTGERFF.

A remark on this clonotype: A much bigger clone sits one base away, suggesting this may be a read error. The gene calls are TRBV11-2 and TRBJ1-4, with D unresolved. In germline, CDR1 is SGHAT, CDR2 FQNNGV. This CDR3 comprises 15 residues. CDR3 nucleotides: TGTGCCAGCAGCTTAAGCGTCGCAACTAGTGAAAAACTGTTTTTT. This translates into CASSLSVATSEKLFF. Full variable domain (rest looked up from reference TRBV11-2 and TRBJ1-4): EAGVAQSPRYKIIEKRQSVAFWCNPISGHATLYWYQQILGQGPKLLIQFQNNGVVDDSQLPKDRFSAERLKGVDSTLKIQPAKLEDSAVYLCASSLSVATSEKLFFGSGTQLSVL.

This chain joins TRBV7-2 and TRBJ2-1; TRBD2 matches 11 bases. CDR3 size: 16 residues. With 0 bases clipped from V and 7 bases from J, the junction kept 5 bases outside the gene matches. The germline CDR1 and CDR2 sequences are SGHTA and FQGNSA. CDR3 DNA: TGTGCCAGCAGCTTAGCGACTAGCGGGGTGAGGAATGAGCAGTTCTTC. It codes for CASSLATSGVRNEQFF.

This sequence joins TRBV11-2 and TRBJ2-7; possible D gene TRBD1, 6 bases. The CDR3 length is 14 residues. Germline V gene lookup returns CDR1 SGHAT and CDR2 FQNNGV. V was trimmed by 3 bases and J by 2 bases, leaving 11 bases between them. The CDR3, as DNA: TGTGCCAGCAGCTTCCGACAGGAAACCTACGAGCAGTACTTC. This translates into CASSFRQETYEQYF.

V usage is TRBV6-2 or TRBV6-3 and J usage is TRBJ2-3; possibly TRBD1 or TRBD2 for D (7 bases each). The germline V gene encodes CDR1 MNHEY and CDR2 SVGEGT. CDR3 size: 15 residues. The V end was cut by 4 bases, the J end by 13 bases, with 24 bases between. The CDR3 nucleotides are TGTGCCAGCAGTTCCTGGGGAGGGAGGGGGCTTACTGAGTATTTT. This sequence encodes CASSSWGGRGLTEYF.

This clonotype has at least ten counts. The J gene is TRBJ2-7, the V gene TRBV29-1; 8 bases align to TRBD1. CDR3 size: 12 residues. Germline-derived CDR1 and CDR2 are SQVTM and ANQGSEA. V lost 8 bases and J lost 2; bases outside the gene matches: 5. The CDR3 nucleotides are TGCAGCTACAGACAGGGGACCTACGAGCAGTACTTC. Translated, it gives CSYRQGTYEQYF.

The table lists this clonotype with a few counts. The chain is built from TRBV3-1 and TRBJ2-1; no definite D call. The V and J ends lost 0 bases and 5 bases respectively, with 11 bases between them. This CDR3 contains 15 residues. Looked up from germline, CDR1 is LGHDT and CDR2 is YNNKEL (reference sequence). The CDR3 region has the DNA TGTGCCAGCAGCCAAGAGCTCAGTAGACACAATGAGCAGTTCTTC. This gives the protein CASSQELSRHNEQFF.

This clonotype came up many times. The genes are TRBV7-9 and TRBJ1-1, with 7 nucleotides matching TRBD1. CDR1 and CDR2 (germline): SEHNR, FQNEAQ (reference sequence). V shed 1 base and J 5 bases; nucleotides not matched to a gene: 4. This CDR3 is 14 amino acids long. CDR3 in DNA: TGTGCCAGCAGCTTAGAGACAGGGAGGACTGAAGCTTTCTTT. Its protein product is CASSLETGRTEAFF.

This clonotype was detected ten times or more. Given a much more abundant clone one base away, this may be a read error. This chain joins TRBV9 and TRBJ2-7; 7 bases fit TRBD1. The CDR3 has 14 residues. CDR1 is SGDLS, CDR2 YYNGEE, per germline. J gave up 3 bases and V 2 bases, and 5 bases lay outside the gene matches. CDR3 loop: CASSVRDSCYEQYF. In DNA form, the CDR3 reads TGTGCCAGCAGCGTCCGGGACAGTTGCTACGAGCAGTACTTC.